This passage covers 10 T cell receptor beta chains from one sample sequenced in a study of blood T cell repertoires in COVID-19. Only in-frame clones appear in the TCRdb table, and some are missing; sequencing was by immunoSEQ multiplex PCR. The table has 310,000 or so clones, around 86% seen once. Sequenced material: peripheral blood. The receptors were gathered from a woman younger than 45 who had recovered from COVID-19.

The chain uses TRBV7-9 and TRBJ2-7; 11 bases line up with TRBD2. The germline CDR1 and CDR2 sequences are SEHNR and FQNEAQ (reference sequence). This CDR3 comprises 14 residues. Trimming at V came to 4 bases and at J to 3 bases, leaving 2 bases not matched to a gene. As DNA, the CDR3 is TGTGCCAGCAGCTCCGGACTAGCGGGCTACGAGCAGTACTTC. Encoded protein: CASSSGLAGYEQYF.

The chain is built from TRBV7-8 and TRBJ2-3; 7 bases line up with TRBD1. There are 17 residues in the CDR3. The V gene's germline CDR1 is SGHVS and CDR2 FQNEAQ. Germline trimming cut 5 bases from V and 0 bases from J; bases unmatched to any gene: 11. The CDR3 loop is CASSPGVGQASTDTQYF. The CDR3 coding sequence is TGTGCCAGCAGCCCCGGGGTCGGACAGGCAAGCACAGATACGCAGTATTTT. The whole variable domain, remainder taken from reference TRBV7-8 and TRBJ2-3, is GAGVSQSPRYKVAKRGQDVALRCDPISGHVSLFWYQQALGQGPEFLTYFQNEAQLDKSGLPSDRFFAERPEGSVSTLKIQRTQQEDSAVYLCASSPGVGQASTDTQYFGPGTRLTVL.

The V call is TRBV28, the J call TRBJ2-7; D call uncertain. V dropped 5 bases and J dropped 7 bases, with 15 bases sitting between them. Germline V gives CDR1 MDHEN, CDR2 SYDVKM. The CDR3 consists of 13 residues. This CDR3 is CASSPVGPREQYF. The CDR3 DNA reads TGTGCCAGCAGTCCGGTCGGCCCTAGGGAGCAGTACTTC.

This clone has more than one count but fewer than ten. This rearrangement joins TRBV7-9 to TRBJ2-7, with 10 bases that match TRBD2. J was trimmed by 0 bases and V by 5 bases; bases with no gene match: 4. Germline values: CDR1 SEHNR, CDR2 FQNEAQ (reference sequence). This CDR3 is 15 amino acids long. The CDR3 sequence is CASSPRLAGSYEQYF. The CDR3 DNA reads TGTGCCAGCAGCCCTCGACTAGCGGGCTCCTACGAGCAGTACTTC.

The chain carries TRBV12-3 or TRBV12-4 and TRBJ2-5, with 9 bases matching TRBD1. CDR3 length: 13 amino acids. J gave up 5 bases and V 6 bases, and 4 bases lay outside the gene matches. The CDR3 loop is CASRDRGEETQYF. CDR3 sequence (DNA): TGTGCCAGCAGGGACAGGGGTGAGGAGACCCAGTACTTC.

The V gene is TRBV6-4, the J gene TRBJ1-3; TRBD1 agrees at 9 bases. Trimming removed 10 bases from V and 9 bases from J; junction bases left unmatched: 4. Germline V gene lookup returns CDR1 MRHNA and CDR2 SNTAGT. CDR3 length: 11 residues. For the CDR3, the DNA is TGTGCCACCAGACAGGGGGGCACCATATATTTT. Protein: CATRQGGTIYF.

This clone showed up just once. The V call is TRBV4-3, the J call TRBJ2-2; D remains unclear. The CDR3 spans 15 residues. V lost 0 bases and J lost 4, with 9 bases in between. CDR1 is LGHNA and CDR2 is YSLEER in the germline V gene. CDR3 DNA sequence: TGCGCCAGCAGCCAAGATGGCACCCTCACCGGGGAGCTGTTTTTT. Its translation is CASSQDGTLTGELFF.

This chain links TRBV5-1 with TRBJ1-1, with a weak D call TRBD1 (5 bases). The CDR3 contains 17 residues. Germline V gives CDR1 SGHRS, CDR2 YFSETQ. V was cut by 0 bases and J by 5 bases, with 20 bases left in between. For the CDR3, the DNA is TGCGCCAGCAGCTTGGGGGCCAGGGTGGGGTCGGCGACTGAAGCTTTCTTT. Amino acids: CASSLGARVGSATEAFF.

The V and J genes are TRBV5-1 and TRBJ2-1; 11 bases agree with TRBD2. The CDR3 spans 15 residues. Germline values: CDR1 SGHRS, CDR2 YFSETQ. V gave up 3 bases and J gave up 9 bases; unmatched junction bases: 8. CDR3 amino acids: CASSSTSGKTIEQFF. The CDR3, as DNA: TGCGCCAGCAGCTCGACTAGCGGGAAAACCATTGAGCAGTTCTTC.

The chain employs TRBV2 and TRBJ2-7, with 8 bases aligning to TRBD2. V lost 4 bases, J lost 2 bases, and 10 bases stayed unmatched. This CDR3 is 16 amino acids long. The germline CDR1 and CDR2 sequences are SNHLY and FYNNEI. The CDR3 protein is CASSGRIAGMAYEQYF. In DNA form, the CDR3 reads TGTGCCAGCAGTGGTAGAATAGCGGGAATGGCCTACGAGCAGTACTTC.